The sequence of this T cell receptor beta chain was determined in a study of cytomegalovirus exposure and HLA in healthy donors. With 0 bases removed from V and 3 bases from J, the gap between germline ends came to 9 bases. There are 15 residues in the CDR3. CDR1 is LGHNA and CDR2 is YSLEER in the germline V gene. Study findings and constraints: Among TCR sequences, most were rare, though some public TCRs appeared in many donors. Analysis was carried out at a later point, and it linked a missense DCLRE1C variant to TCR beta V- and J-gene trimming. In an earlier analysis, in some 600 donors, most V segments appeared productive either ~87% or ~30% of the time.

This clone showed up just a few times. Its specificity is not known. Amplification used 60 Vbeta primers and 13 Jbeta primers. Only in-frame clones appear in the TCRdb table, and some are missing; sequencing was by immunoSEQ multiplex PCR. The table records 180,000 or so clones, roughly 72% of them present only once. The chain combines TRBV4-3 with TRBJ1-5; D is uncertain. Sequencing was performed on PBMCs. The TCR sequence derives from a woman under 40 in good health and CMV-seropositive. The CDR3 nucleotides are TGCGCCAGCAGCCAAGATTTAACAGACAATCAGCCCCAGCATTTT. Its translation: CASSQDLTDNQPQHF.